A single TCR beta chain is shown here with its context. Its cognate antigen is unknown. Researchers divided each subset's genomic DNA evenly across several immunoSEQ plates. Profiling relied on immunoSEQ multiplex PCR, and the TCRdb table lists in-frame clones only, not all of them. Of about 180,000 clones in the sample, roughly 91% are singletons; the top ten hold more than 0.065%. These data come from a study of shared clonotypes between healthy human individuals. Study findings and constraints: Relative to memory subsets, naive subsets generally showed larger estimated richness. Even with large depth, rarefaction showed that sorted-subset sequencing was incomplete. For naive CD4 cells, approximately 5% of clonotypes were shared across a handful of donors.

The sample comprised naive CD4+ T cells sorted from blood. Subset in this sample: CD45RA+ positively selected. The clonotype originates from a woman younger than 45 in good health.

This CDR3 is CASSSTGDSYEQYF. CDR3 nucleotides: TGTGCCAGCAGCTCGACAGGGGACTCCTACGAGCAGTACTTC. The gene calls are TRBV7-9 and TRBJ2-7; 8 positions agree with TRBD1. With 4 bases clipped from V and 0 bases from J, the junction kept 2 bases outside the gene matches. Germline V lookup: CDR1 SEHNR, CDR2 FQNEAQ (reference sequence). This CDR3 region has 14 residues. Variable domain in full (rest from reference TRBV7-9 and TRBJ2-7): DTGVSQNPRHKITKRGQNVTFRCDPISEHNRLYWYRQTLGQGPEFLTYFQNEAQLEKSRLLSDRFSAERPKGSFSTLEIQRTEQGDSAMYLCASSSTGDSYEQYFGPGTRLTVT.